This paragraph reports one TCR beta chain. No antigen is known for it. The sample belongs to a study of T-cell reconstitution after alpha-beta-depleted transplantation in children. Deletions cut 4 bases from V and 2 bases from J, with 15 bases between. The CDR3 is 16 residues long. The germline CDR1 and CDR2 sequences are MNHEY and SMNVEV (reference sequence). Study-wide points: Expanded clones from the graft, numbering several hundred, reportedly supplied alpha-beta T cells about two months after transplant. T-cell numbers and diversity one year post-transplant derived largely from freshly generated T cells. The high TCRbeta diversity at day 60 in some patients came from surviving recipient T cells and thymic progenitors.

Researchers prepared the TCRbeta library using unique molecular identifiers, the study reports. Each CDR3 protein gets one entry after TCRdb re-called the PCR reads with MiXCR. This table holds fewer than 750,000 distinct CDR3 sequences, about 21% found once. This clonotype originated in a boy under two years old who had a stem cell transplant for acute myeloid leukemia, so the T cells may come from the graft donor. The specimen was PBMCs, mostly from graft donor cells, collected 360 days after TCRalphabeta/CD19-depleted stem cell transplant. This rearrangement joins TRBV27 to TRBJ2-1; possible D gene TRBD2, 5 bases. Here the CDR3 reads CASSSDYATTYNEQFF. CDR3 nucleotides: TGTGCCAGCAGTTCTGACTACGCGACCACCTACAATGAGCAGTTCTTC.